This T cell receptor (beta chain) is from a study of T cells in women clearing cervical HPV infection. Study information: Cases' blood sampling followed lesion detection by median approximately 150 days (90 to 200). Broader study findings: It is unknown whether associations predate infection; no effector/memory or HPV-specific sorting.

To note about this clone: No antigen is known for it. The DNA ends 3 residues before the CDR3 does, and the rest of the CDR3 is filled in from the germline J gene.

This CDR3 has 15 residues. CDR1 is SGDLS, CDR2 YYNGEE, per germline. Trimming left V 4 bases short and J 1 base short, with 15 bases between. Libraries were prepared by immunoSEQ multiplex PCR; TCRdb keeps only in-frame clonotypes and omits some of them. The repertoire table contains 25,000 to 35,000 clones. This receptor was obtained from a woman between 18 and 70 years old with a cervical HPV16 infection that either progressed to CIN3+ or cleared (not recorded which). The chain combines TRBV9 with TRBJ2-7, with unresolved D. Sequencing input: blood buffy coat. CDR3 in amino acids: CASSPDLIFSYEQYF. The part of the CDR3 DNA that was read is TGTGCCAGCAGCCCCGACTTGATCTTTTCCTACGAG.